The 19 T cell receptor beta chains listed next were all sequenced from one sample in a study of regulatory T cells in long-lasting Graves disease. Noted time point: persistent/refractory GD, antithyroid drugs over 5 years with positive TRAb. The TCR library used RNA extracted from PBMCs. Investigators prepared the TCR beta libraries by applying iRepertoire HTBI primers and Arm-PCR of CDR3 regions. TCRdb used MiXCR to reprocess the multiplex PCR reads, holding one entry per CDR3 protein. Of approximately 400,000 distinct CDR3 sequences in the sample, more than 20% were seen once. Sequenced here: peripheral blood mononuclear cells (PBMCs), sampled when the disease was refractory, from a patient treated with antithyroid drugs. Receptor source: a female donor with Graves disease.

V is TRBV12-3 or TRBV12-4 and J is TRBJ2-2, with 7 bases aligning to TRBD2. CDR3 length: 15 residues. Trimming removed 4 bases from V and 6 bases from J; junction bases left unmatched: 8. CDR3 sequence: CASSSWGGSSGELFF. Written as DNA, the CDR3 is TGTGCCAGCAGTTCTTGGGGGGGGTCGTCCGGGGAGCTGTTTTTT.

With respect to this clonotype: This may come from a read error, since a much larger clone is one base off. The chain links TRBV5-7 to TRBJ2-7, with a tentative D call TRBD2 (5 bases). TRBV5-7 is filed as an ORF, its function uncertain. The CDR3 is made up of 15 amino acids. V lost 0 bases and J 9 bases, leaving 19 bases between the germline ends. This CDR3 is CASSLDRGLRLGQYF. Here the CDR3 DNA reads TGTGCCAGCAGCTTGGACAGAGGGCTTAGGTTAGGGCAGTACTTC.

This clonotype was counted only a few times. This chain joins TRBV18 and TRBJ2-7; D call uncertain. Looked up from germline, CDR1 is KGHSH and CDR2 is LQKENI. V lost 2 bases, J lost 6 bases, and 17 bases lay in between. CDR3 length: 15 amino acids. The CDR3 sequence is CASSPSPDLLGEQYF. DNA of the CDR3: TGTGCCAGCTCACCATCCCCAGACCTTTTGGGCGAGCAGTACTTC.

This clonotype was seen a handful of times. The V gene is TRBV20-1, the J gene TRBJ1-3; D is unresolved. The CDR3 has 11 residues. In germline, CDR1 is DFQATT, CDR2 SNEGSKA (reference sequence). Trimming cost V 6 bases and J 7 bases, with 10 bases left between them. CDR3 sequence reads: CSARSGNTIYF. CDR3 bases: TGCAGTGCCCGGTCGGGGAACACCATATATTTT.

This chain connects TRBV27 to TRBJ2-6; a possible D gene is TRBD1 (6 bases). Germline V CDR1 and CDR2: MNHEY, SMNVEV (reference sequence). Trimming cost V 4 bases and J 0 bases, with 16 bases left between them. This CDR3 is 18 amino acids long. The chain's CDR3 is CASSSSRTAASGANVLTF. The CDR3 nucleotides are TGTGCCAGCAGTTCCTCTAGGACAGCCGCCTCTGGGGCCAACGTCCTGACTTTC.

This clonotype was seen ten or more times. This rearrangement joins TRBV12-3 or TRBV12-4 to TRBJ1-6; 8 bases match TRBD1. J lost 3 bases, V lost 6 bases, and 7 bases had no gene match. The CDR3 totals 16 residues. CDR3 sequence (DNA): TGTGCCAGCAGCCAAACAGGGGGGTACTATAATTCACCCCTCCACTTT. Protein: CASSQTGGYYNSPLHF.

This clonotype has only a few counts. This chain connects TRBV24-1 to TRBJ2-2; D uncertain. The CDR3 is made up of 17 amino acids. V was pared by 1 base and J by 0 bases, with 11 bases between. Germline CDR1 reads KGHDR; CDR2 reads SFDVKD. CDR3 nucleotides: TGTGCCACCAGTGATTTAGGAGTATTACCGAACACCGGGGAGCTGTTTTTT. Its protein product is CATSDLGVLPNTGELFF.

This clonotype has ten or more counts. This chain uses TRBV30 with TRBJ2-7; 7 bases line up with TRBD2. Per germline, CDR1 GTSNPN and CDR2 SVGIG (reference sequence). The CDR3 sequence is 12 residues long. V shed 8 bases, J shed 4 bases, and the junction held 8 bases outside the gene matches. The CDR3: CAGAGSGYEQYF. CDR3 nucleotides: TGTGCCGGAGCGGGATCGGGTTACGAGCAGTACTTC.

This clonotype has ten or more counts. V is TRBV11-1 and J is TRBJ1-5; D is unclear. The CDR3 consists of 13 residues. Germline lookup yields CDR1 SGHAT and CDR2 FQDESV (reference sequence). V shed 1 base and J shed 5 bases, with 6 bases lying between them. For the CDR3, the DNA is TGTGCCAGCAGCTTAGGATCTGATCAGCCCCAGCATTTT. This codes for CASSLGSDQPQHF.

This clonotype was seen more than once but under ten times. The rearrangement joins TRBV6-1 to TRBJ1-5, with 7 positions matching TRBD1. Looked up from germline, CDR1 is MNHNS and CDR2 is SASEGT. Germline trimming cut 10 bases from V and 7 bases from J; bases unmatched to any gene: 7. The CDR3 has 12 amino acids. The CDR3 loop is CATDRVGQPQHF. CDR3 nucleotides: TGTGCCACTGACAGGGTAGGACAGCCCCAGCATTTT.

This clonotype was observed at least ten times. The CDR3 coding sequence is TGTGCCAGCAGTGAAGGGGTCTTCTCAAGCTCCTACGAGCAGTACTTC. Translated: CASSEGVFSSSYEQYF. J is TRBJ2-7 and V is TRBV2; D gene ambiguous. Trimming took off 1 base at V and 0 bases at J, with 13 bases between the two ends. CDR1 is SNHLY and CDR2 is FYNNEI in the germline V gene. The length of the CDR3 is 16 residues.

Turning to this clonotype: A read error may explain this, as a much larger clone is one base away. The chain joins TRBV12-3 or TRBV12-4 to TRBJ2-7; tentative D call: TRBD2 (6 bases). The CDR3 loop spans 13 amino acids. CDR3 nucleotides: TGTGCCAGCACCCGGGACTTCCCCTACGAGCGGTACTTC. This gives the protein CASTRDFPYERYF.

This chain links TRBV4-3 with TRBJ1-2; D not resolved. Germline V lookup: CDR1 LGHNA, CDR2 YSLEER. The CDR3 extends over 15 amino acids. The V gene lost 0 bases and the J gene lost 5 bases, with 13 bases spanning the gap. CDR3 DNA sequence: TGCGCCAGCAGCCAAGACACGACCGGGAATTATGGCTACACCTTC. Its translation: CASSQDTTGNYGYTF.

The table lists this clonotype with a few counts. V and J are TRBV11-2 and TRBJ2-3, with 7 nucleotides matching TRBD2. V was pared by 0 bases and J by 0 bases, with 9 bases of the junction left unmatched. The CDR3 is made up of 18 amino acids. Germline values: CDR1 SGHAT, CDR2 FQNNGV. Here the CDR3 DNA reads TGTGCCAGCAGCTTAGACCACACTAGCGTCTCTAGCACAGATACGCAGTATTTT. This gives the protein CASSLDHTSVSSTDTQYF.

This clonotype appeared many times. The chain recombines TRBV20-1 with TRBJ2-5; D gene uncertain. Germline CDR1 reads DFQATT; CDR2 reads SNEGSKA (reference sequence). This CDR3 has 13 residues. V shed 2 bases and J shed 5 bases, with 12 bases lying between them. CDR3 amino acids: CSARIARLETQYF. DNA for the CDR3: TGCAGTGCTAGAATCGCGCGGTTGGAGACCCAGTACTTC.

This clonotype was seen repeatedly, ten times or more. The chain links TRBV28 to TRBJ2-2; TRBD1 matches at 9 bases. CDR3 size: 15 residues. Germline CDR1 and CDR2: MDHEN and SYDVKM. With V trimmed by 3 bases and J by 3 bases, 2 bases remained unmatched. The CDR3 bases are TGTGCCAGCAGTTTTTGGGACAGGGACACCGGGGAGCTGTTTTTT. Encoded protein: CASSFWDRDTGELFF.

The rearrangement joins TRBV18 to TRBJ1-4; D remains ambiguous. Germline CDR1 KGHSH, CDR2 LQKENI. The ends were cut back, 5 bases at V and 0 bases at J, with 7 bases in the middle. The CDR3 totals 14 residues. CDR3 in DNA: TGTGCCAGCTCAATTTCAGCAACTAATGAAAAACTGTTTTTT. Its protein product is CASSISATNEKLFF.

This chain uses TRBV30 with TRBJ2-7; no clear D. V was trimmed by 2 bases and J by 6 bases, leaving 8 bases between them. Germline-derived CDR1 and CDR2 are GTSNPN and SVGIG (reference sequence). The CDR3 is made up of 11 amino acids. This CDR3 is CAWSLGLEQYF. CDR3 nucleotide sequence: TGTGCCTGGAGTCTAGGGCTCGAGCAGTACTTC.

A few counts support this clonotype. The CDR3 region is CASCPKDYNSPLHF. The CDR3 DNA reads as TGTGCCAGCTGCCCCAAGGATTATAATTCACCCCTCCACTTT. The chain combines TRBV25-1 with TRBJ1-6; D unresolved. Germline V CDR1 and CDR2: MGHDK, SYGVNS. Trimming shortened V by 8 bases and J by 4 bases, and 12 bases separated the two germline ends. The CDR3 has 14 residues.